Listed below are T cell receptor beta chains from one sample, sequenced in a study of technical replicates of blood from several donors. The assay was immunoSEQ multiplex PCR, and TCRdb's table has in-frame clones only and misses some. The table lists about 99,000 clones, roughly 96% of them singletons. Sequenced sample: T cells isolated from PBMCs. These receptors were obtained from a human donor in good health. CDR3s include the opening cysteine and the closing phenylalanine or tryptophan. The D gene is left open where the match is weak. Clone size is stated in some rows and not others, as once, few, many or a class when expanded.

>TRBV4-1|-|TRBJ2-1|-
CASSQNKGVFF
TGCGCCAGCAGCCAAAATAAGGGGGTGTTCTTC
>TRBV27|-|TRBJ2-7|-
CASSLLGANSYEQYF
TGTGCCAGCAGTTTATTAGGGGCCAATTCCTACGAGCAGTACTTC
>TRBV11-2|-|TRBJ2-1|TRBD2
CASSPGGLAGYNEQFF
TGTGCCAGCAGCCCTGGGGGACTAGCGGGGTACAATGAGCAGTTCTTC
>TRBV7-2|-|TRBJ2-1|TRBD2
CASSLVTSGVGNEQFF
TGTGCCAGCAGCTTAGTGACTAGCGGGGTTGGTAATGAGCAGTTCTTC
>TRBV7-9|-|TRBJ1-1|TRBD1
CASSSPGQGADTEAFF
TGTGCCAGCAGCTCGCCGGGACAGGGGGCGGACACTGAAGCTTTCTTT
>TRBV28|-|TRBJ1-5|TRBD1
CASSLSGTGEYQPQHF
TGTGCCAGCAGTTTATCAGGGACAGGGGAATATCAGCCCCAGCATTTT
>TRBV7-3|-|TRBJ1-1|-
CASSLERFNTEAFF
TGTGCCAGCAGCTTAGAGCGGTTTAACACTGAAGCTTTCTTT
>TRBV11-2|-|TRBJ1-1|TRBD1
CASRNRGLRNTEAFF
TGTGCCAGCAGAAACAGGGGTTTACGGAACACTGAAGCTTTCTTT
>TRBV4-2|-|TRBJ2-3|TRBD2
CASSQLGTTSPDTQYF
TGTGCCAGCAGCCAACTAGGGACTACATCCCCAGATACGCAGTATTTT
>TRBV29-1|-|TRBJ1-2|-
CSVGAGMDYGYTF
TGCAGCGTTGGGGCAGGAATGGATTACGGCTACACCTTC
>TRBV11-1|once|TRBJ1-6|TRBD1
CASSLRDSDNSPLHF
TGTGCCAGCAGCTTAAGGGACAGCGATAATTCACCCCTCCACTTT
>TRBV7-9|-|TRBJ2-1|TRBD2
CASSATSGSLQQFF
TGTGCCAGCAGCGCGACTAGCGGGTCACTCCAGCAGTTCTTC
>TRBV6-5|-|TRBJ1-1|-
CASSYQVLTEAFF
TGTGCCAGCAGTTACCAGGTCCTCACTGAAGCTTTCTTT
>TRBV30|once|TRBJ1-6|-
CAWRPQTVEYSPLHF
TGTGCCTGGAGGCCCCAGACAGTGGAGTATTCACCCCTCCACTTT
>TRBV6-1|-|TRBJ1-2|-
CASSETGYYGYTF
TGTGCCAGCAGCGAAACAGGCTACTATGGCTACACCTTC
>TRBV30|-|TRBJ2-1|TRBD1
CAWSGTGSSYNEQFF
TGTGCCTGGAGTGGGACAGGGAGCTCCTACAATGAGCAGTTCTTC
>TRBV29-1|-|TRBJ2-1|-
CSVQGTNSYNEQFF
TGCAGCGTTCAAGGGACAAACTCCTACAATGAGCAGTTCTTC
>TRBV4-1|-|TRBJ2-5|TRBD1
CASSLGQVETQYF
TGCGCCAGCAGCCTGGGACAGGTGGAGACCCAGTACTTC
>TRBV5-4|-|TRBJ2-5|TRBD1
CASSPRTGEETQYF
TGTGCCAGCAGCCCCAGGACAGGGGAAGAGACCCAGTACTTC
>TRBV5-1|-|TRBJ1-1|TRBD1
CASSPWTGNTEAFF
TGCGCCAGCAGCCCCTGGACAGGAAACACTGAAGCTTTCTTT
>TRBV23-1|-|TRBJ1-6|TRBD1
CASSHPGQDNSPLHF
TGCGCCAGCAGTCATCCGGGACAGGATAATTCACCCCTCCACTTT
>TRBV10-2|-|TRBJ1-4|-
CASSPRGQNEKLFF
TGCGCCAGCAGTCCGAGAGGGCAGAATGAAAAACTGTTTTTT
>TRBV11-2|-|TRBJ1-5|-
CASSLDPTVQPQHF
TGTGCCAGCAGCTTAGATCCCACGGTTCAGCCCCAGCATTTT
>TRBV10-1|once|TRBJ2-7|TRBD1
CASSASGQSTYF
TGCGCCAGCAGTGCCTCGGGACAGAGTACGTACTTC
>TRBV18|-|TRBJ1-5|TRBD1
CASSPGQSNQPQHF
TGTGCCAGCTCACCGGGACAGTCCAATCAGCCCCAGCATTTT
>TRBV18|-|TRBJ1-1|-
CASSPLTRQADTEAFF
TGTGCCAGCTCACCACTCACAAGACAGGCGGACACTGAAGCTTTCTTT
>TRBV10-1|-|TRBJ2-7|-
CASSEAVFYEQYF
TGCGCCAGCAGTGAAGCGGTATTCTACGAGCAGTACTTC
>TRBV7-9|-|TRBJ1-4|-
CASSQVSRNEKLFF
TGTGCCAGCAGCCAAGTATCGAGGAATGAAAAACTGTTTTTT
>TRBV7-8|once|TRBJ1-6|-
CASSLMGEDSNSPLHF
TGTGCCAGCAGCTTAATGGGGGAGGACTCTAATTCACCCCTCCACTTT
>TRBV7-9|-|TRBJ2-5|-
CASSLVRQEEVSQETQYF
TGTGCCAGCAGCTTAGTACGACAGGAAGAAGTTTCTCAAGAGACCCAGTACTTC
>TRBV2|-|TRBJ2-5|-
CASMMGLGGTQYF
TGTGCCAGCATGATGGGCCTGGGTGGGACCCAGTACTTC